Below, 14 T cell receptor beta chains from the same sample are listed, as sequenced in a study of blood T cell repertoires in COVID-19. Profiled with immunoSEQ multiplex PCR; TCRdb holds only in-frame clones, not every one. The sample holds 110,000 or so clones, 75% to 90% seen once. Material: peripheral blood. The receptor source for this set is a human donor in a cohort sampled during active COVID-19.

The V call is TRBV6-5, the J call TRBJ1-2; 7 bases match TRBD1. The CDR3 is made up of 14 amino acids. V lost 4 bases and J lost 2; bases outside the gene matches: 4. From germline, CDR1 is MNHEY and CDR2 SVGAGI. CDR3 nucleotides: TGTGCCAGCAGTTCACGGGACAGAAACTATGGCTACACCTTC. Amino acids: CASSSRDRNYGYTF.

The J gene is TRBJ2-3, the V gene TRBV6-2 or TRBV6-3, with D maybe TRBD1 (5 bases). The V gene lost 2 bases and the J gene lost 0 bases, with 9 bases spanning the gap. Germline CDR1 MNHEY, CDR2 SVGEGT. The CDR3 is made up of 15 amino acids. DNA for the CDR3: TGTGCCAGCAGTTACCTACAGGTTAGCACAGATACGCAGTATTTT. This encodes CASSYLQVSTDTQYF.

J is TRBJ2-2 and V is TRBV27; 8 positions agree with TRBD1. V lost 5 bases to trimming and J lost 5 bases; unmatched junction nucleotides: 4. The CDR3 covers 14 residues. Per the germline V gene, CDR1 is MNHEY and CDR2 is SMNVEV (reference sequence). CDR3 DNA: TGTGCCAGCAGTCCCGACAGGGGTACCGGGGAGCTGTTTTTT. Translated, it gives CASSPDRGTGELFF.

The rearrangement joins TRBV19 to TRBJ2-3; the match to TRBD1 covers 9 bases. Trimming cost V 3 bases and J 4 bases; bases outside gene matches: 2. Germline V gene data show CDR1 as LNHDA and CDR2 as SQIVND (reference sequence). CDR3 length equals 14 residues. The CDR3 sequence is CASSIGTGPDTQYF. In DNA form, the CDR3 reads TGTGCCAGTAGTATCGGGACAGGGCCAGATACGCAGTATTTT.

V is TRBV5-1 and J is TRBJ2-4; D remains unclear. Germline V gene data show CDR1 as SGHRS and CDR2 as YFSETQ. This CDR3 region has 13 residues. The V end lost 0 bases, the J end lost 3 bases, and 4 bases lay between the germline ends. The CDR3 region has the DNA TGCGCCAGCAGCTTGGGAGGCAAAAACATTCAGTACTTC. Protein: CASSLGGKNIQYF.

The rearrangement joins TRBV2 to TRBJ1-2; 7 bases map to TRBD1. Germline CDR1 is SNHLY and CDR2 is FYNNEI. This CDR3 spans 13 amino acids. J was trimmed by 4 bases and V by 5 bases; bases with no gene match: 4. The CDR3 DNA is TGTGCCAGCAGTCTAAGGGACAGCTATGGCTACACCTTC. It yields the protein CASSLRDSYGYTF.

The chain combines TRBV6-2 or TRBV6-3 with TRBJ2-1; 10 nucleotides match TRBD2. V gave up 2 bases and J gave up 0 bases; unmatched junction bases: 10. CDR1 is MNHEY, CDR2 SVGEGT, per germline. The CDR3 sequence is 19 residues long. CDR3 region: CASSYIPSGGPSSYNEQFF. CDR3 sequence (DNA): TGTGCCAGCAGTTACATTCCTAGCGGGGGCCCCAGCTCCTACAATGAGCAGTTCTTC.

Of note for this clone: Different DNA sequences within this sample yield the same CDR3. The chain is built from TRBV6-2 or TRBV6-3 and TRBJ1-1, with 7 bases aligning to TRBD1. Germline trimming cut 6 bases from V and 6 bases from J; bases unmatched to any gene: 1. This CDR3 spans 11 amino acids. The V gene's germline CDR1 is MNHEY and CDR2 SVGEGT. CDR3 nucleotides: TGTGCCAGCAGCCAGGGGGCTGAAGCTTTCTTT. Its translation is CASSQGAEAFF.

The V call is TRBV6-2 or TRBV6-3, the J call TRBJ1-3, with no clear D. This CDR3 contains 14 residues. The germline CDR1 and CDR2 sequences are MNHEY and SVGEGT. Trimming took off 4 bases at V and 0 bases at J, with 7 bases between the two ends. CDR3 sequence reads: CASSSPSSGNTIYF. The DNA of the CDR3 is TGTGCCAGCAGTTCCCCGTCCTCTGGAAACACCATATATTTT.

This chain uses TRBV2 with TRBJ1-5, with D perhaps TRBD1 (5 bases). This CDR3 contains 13 residues. V was pared by 5 bases and J by 4 bases, with 9 bases between. The germline V gene has CDR1 SNHLY and CDR2 FYNNEI. CDR3 nucleotide sequence: TGTGCCAGCAGTTCGGGACTTAATCAGCCCCAGCATTTT. It is translated as CASSSGLNQPQHF.

This chain uses TRBV5-1 with TRBJ2-2; 7 bases fit TRBD1. This CDR3 is 14 amino acids long. Unmatched junction bases numbered 5, after V lost 3 bases and J lost 6 bases. The germline CDR1 and CDR2 sequences are SGHRS and YFSETQ. As DNA, the CDR3 is TGCGCCAGCAGCTCGACCGACAGGGCCGGGGAGCTGTTTTTT. This gives the protein CASSSTDRAGELFF.

The chain joins TRBV6-5 to TRBJ1-1; 9 positions agree with TRBD1. With V trimmed by 2 bases and J by 1 base, 2 bases remained unmatched. The CDR3 has 15 amino acids. Germline-derived CDR1 and CDR2 are MNHEY and SVGAGI. DNA of the CDR3: TGTGCCAGCAGTTACCCGACAGGGGGGAACACTGAAGCTTTCTTT. The encoded protein is CASSYPTGGNTEAFF.

This clone was seen only a few times. This sequence joins TRBV5-4 and TRBJ2-7; 8 positions agree with TRBD1. The germline gives CDR1 SGHNT, CDR2 YYREEE (reference sequence). This CDR3 has 15 amino acids. The junction had 5 bases not matched to a gene; V was cut back by 0 bases and J by 3 bases. CDR3 loop: CASSLATGVNYEQYF. CDR3 nucleotides: TGTGCCAGCAGCTTGGCGACAGGGGTTAACTACGAGCAGTACTTC.

This sequence joins TRBV9 and TRBJ2-1; 7 bases fit TRBD1. Trimming at V came to 4 bases and at J to 0 bases, leaving 13 bases not matched to a gene. The CDR3 is 18 residues long. Germline CDR1 reads SGDLS; CDR2 reads YYNGEE. The CDR3 loop is CASSPRGGRQTSYNEQFF. In DNA, the CDR3 is TGTGCCAGCAGCCCCCGAGGGGGCCGCCAGACCTCCTACAATGAGCAGTTCTTC.